This TCR beta chain was retrieved from a study of cytomegalovirus exposure and HLA in healthy donors. Points on this clone: The antigen is unknown.

Study-wide findings and caveats: Among immune exposure information, only CMV serostatus was available. Later on, analysis showed that most CMV-associated TCR beta chains appeared to be HLA-restricted. In a later analysis, an Asian-associated ancestry cluster reportedly showed fewer N-insertions than the approximately 700-donor mean.

The PCR contained 60 Vbeta and 13 Jbeta primers. Sequencing used immunoSEQ multiplex PCR; TCRdb keeps in-frame clones, though not all of them. The repertoire holds 85,000 to 100,000 clones, with 69% as singletons. Sequenced input: PBMCs. This sequence was found in a man aged 45-65 years in good health and CMV-seronegative.

This CDR3 reads CASSQVPGQRSHEQYF. CDR3 sequence (DNA): TGCGCCAGCAGCCAGGTACCGGGACAGCGGTCGCACGAGCAGTACTTC. The gene calls are TRBV4-1 and TRBJ2-7, with 7 bases identical to TRBD1. Germline V lookup: CDR1 MGHRA, CDR2 YSYEKL. The ends lost 3 bases at V and 5 bases at J; junction bases unmatched: 13. The CDR3 extends over 16 amino acids.